The TCR beta chain under discussion was sequenced for a study of cytomegalovirus exposure and HLA in healthy donors. The study's findings and limits: It was reported that the classifier diagnosed cytomegalovirus status with high specificity and sensitivity in both the original and validation cohorts. Most TCR beta V segments were productive about 90% or about 30% of the time in an earlier analysis. The study carried out a later analysis of TCR beta sequences. It associated approximately 15,000 of them with specific HLA alleles at a false discovery rate of 0.05.

In the PCR, 60 Vbeta and 13 Jbeta primers were used. The table came from immunoSEQ multiplex PCR; TCRdb's copy has only in-frame clones and leaves some out. In the table there are about 160,000 clones, around 86% of which are singletons. About this clone itself: Its specificity is unknown.

The clonotype comes from a man between 50 and 59 years old in good health and CMV-seropositive. Material for sequencing was PBMCs.

The DNA of the CDR3 is TGCGCCAGCAGCTTGGGTACAGCCTCCTACAATGAGCAGTTCTTC. Translating it yields CASSLGTASYNEQFF. V gene TRBV5-1 combines with J gene TRBJ2-1; D ambiguous. The CDR3 is made up of 15 amino acids. Germline V CDR1 and CDR2: SGHRS, YFSETQ. Between the trimmed V and J ends, which lost 0 bases and 0 bases, there was a span of 7 bases.